One and the same sample provided the 17 T cell receptor beta chains below, sequenced in a study of long-term antiretroviral therapy in people with HIV. Researchers ran immunoSEQ v3.0 at survey level. Sequencing used immunoSEQ multiplex PCR; TCRdb keeps in-frame clones, though not all of them. The sample contains 35,000 to 45,000 clones, 80% to 90% of which appear only once. Sequenced here: unsorted PBMCs, sampled just before starting antiretroviral therapy. All receptors come from a young woman with HIV.

The V and J genes are TRBV5-4 and TRBJ1-5; a possible D gene is TRBD1 (6 bases). V lost 0 bases, J lost 0 bases, and 7 bases lay in between. From germline, CDR1 is SGHNT and CDR2 YYREEE (reference sequence). This CDR3 region has 15 residues. The CDR3 DNA reads as TGTGCCAGCAGCTTGGCAGGGGATAGCAATCAGCCCCAGCATTTT. Translation gives CASSLAGDSNQPQHF.

This chain connects TRBV9 to TRBJ2-2, with TRBD1 matching 7 bases. Germline assignment: CDR1 SGDLS and CDR2 YYNGEE. Losses at the gene ends were 1 base for V and 2 bases for J; bases not matched to a gene: 5. This CDR3 has 16 residues. The CDR3 sequence is CASSVPGQTNTGELFF. The CDR3 DNA is TGTGCCAGCAGCGTACCGGGACAGACTAACACCGGGGAGCTGTTTTTT.

The chain joins TRBV11-1 to TRBJ2-7; TRBD1 might be the D (6 bases). The germline V and J ends were trimmed by 1 base and 3 bases, with 10 bases remaining between them. The CDR3 runs 14 residues. Germline V CDR1 and CDR2: SGHAT, FQDESV (reference sequence). The CDR3 sequence: CASSLGGHFYEQYF. The CDR3 DNA sequence: TGTGCCAGCAGCTTAGGGGGGCATTTCTACGAGCAGTACTTC.

This clone appeared a single time. The V and J genes are TRBV28 and TRBJ2-2; D unresolved. The CDR3 has 14 residues. Germline loops: CDR1 MDHEN, CDR2 SYDVKM. Trimming removed 3 bases at V and 4 bases at J, with 9 bases between. CDR3 sequence: CASSFFGTTGELFF. CDR3 bases: TGTGCCAGCAGTTTCTTCGGTACCACCGGGGAGCTGTTTTTT.

The J gene is TRBJ1-5, the V gene TRBV15, with a weak D call TRBD1 (5 bases). V was pared by 3 bases and J by 5 bases, with 8 bases between. There are 13 residues in the CDR3. Germline loops: CDR1 LNHNV, CDR2 YYDKDF (reference sequence). The CDR3 here is CATSSLRDQPQHF. The DNA of the CDR3 is TGTGCCACCAGCAGCCTCAGGGATCAGCCCCAGCATTTT.

The gene calls are TRBV27 and TRBJ2-7; 10 bases line up with TRBD1. Germline-derived CDR1 and CDR2 are MNHEY and SMNVEV (reference sequence). This CDR3 comprises 15 residues. The J segment lost 4 bases and the V segment lost 0 bases, leaving 3 bases of the junction unmatched. Written as DNA, the CDR3 is TGTGCCAGCAGTTTATCGGGACAGGGGTGGTACGAGCAGTACTTC. Translated: CASSLSGQGWYEQYF.

This clone was picked up one time. The chain recombines TRBV5-5 with TRBJ1-5; maybe TRBD1 (6 bases). The V end lost 4 bases, the J end lost 6 bases, and 17 bases lay between the germline ends. The length of the CDR3 is 15 residues. The germline CDR1 and CDR2 sequences are SGHKS and YYEKEE (reference sequence). CDR3 region: CASSQFPTGSQPQHF. In DNA form, the CDR3 reads TGTGCCAGCAGCCAATTCCCGACAGGCAGTCAGCCCCAGCATTTT.

This chain uses TRBV7-6 with TRBJ2-1; 8 nucleotides align to TRBD2. The CDR3 loop spans 16 amino acids. J was trimmed by 9 bases and V by 4 bases; bases with no gene match: 14. Germline assignment: CDR1 SGHVS and CDR2 FNYEAQ. The CDR3 sequence is CASSYKIGLAPPEQFF. For the CDR3, the DNA is TGTGCCAGCAGCTATAAAATCGGACTAGCTCCTCCTGAGCAGTTCTTC.

The chain employs TRBV27 and TRBJ2-3, with D possibly TRBD1 on 5 matching bases. Deletions cut 4 bases from V and 5 bases from J, with 13 bases between. The CDR3 spans 14 residues. Germline V gives CDR1 MNHEY, CDR2 SMNVEV (reference sequence). The CDR3 region is CASSWAREVDTQYF. The CDR3 coding sequence is TGTGCCAGCAGTTGGGCCAGGGAAGTAGATACGCAGTATTTT.

The rearrangement joins TRBV7-9 to TRBJ1-2; 11 bases fit TRBD1. The CDR3 sequence is 14 residues long. V lost 4 bases to trimming and J lost 5 bases; unmatched junction nucleotides: 3. The germline V gene has CDR1 SEHNR and CDR2 FQNEAQ (reference sequence). The chain's CDR3 is CASSSGQGGYGYTF. The CDR3 nucleotides read TGTGCCAGCAGCTCGGGACAGGGGGGATATGGCTACACCTTC.

The rearrangement uses TRBV27 and TRBJ2-2, with 9 bases fitting TRBD2. The V and J ends lost 5 bases and 5 bases, in that order; junction bases with no gene match: 9. The CDR3 extends over 16 amino acids. Per germline, CDR1 MNHEY and CDR2 SMNVEV (reference sequence). The CDR3 loop is CASSVLAGARTGELFF. The CDR3 coding sequence is TGTGCCAGCAGTGTTTTAGCGGGAGCGCGTACCGGGGAGCTGTTTTTT.

V and J are TRBV7-9 and TRBJ1-3; D is ambiguous. Germline CDR1 and CDR2: SEHNR and FQNEAQ (reference sequence). V was trimmed by 5 bases and J by 0 bases, leaving 11 bases between them. This CDR3 is built from 15 residues. The CDR3: CASSPGVSSGNTIYF. The CDR3 nucleotides are TGTGCCAGCAGCCCCGGGGTGAGCTCTGGAAACACCATATATTTT.

This clone has only a few counts. The chain employs TRBV19 and TRBJ1-5, with a tentative D call TRBD1 (5 bases). This CDR3 is built from 12 residues. V lost 6 bases and J lost 8, with 11 bases in between. CDR1 is LNHDA and CDR2 is SQIVND in the germline V gene (reference sequence). The CDR3 loop is CASSRAREPQHF. CDR3 nucleotides: TGTGCCAGTAGCCGGGCCAGGGAGCCCCAGCATTTT. The whole variable domain, remainder taken from reference TRBV19 and TRBJ1-5, is DGGITQSPKYLFRKEGQNVTLSCEQNLNHDAMYWYRQDPGQGLRLIYYSQIVNDFQKGDIAEGYSVSREKKESFPLTVTSAQKNPTAFYLCASSRAREPQHFGDGTRLSIL.

The chain joins TRBV7-9 to TRBJ1-2, with D perhaps matching TRBD1 (6 bases). The CDR3 has 13 residues. Per germline, CDR1 SEHNR and CDR2 FQNEAQ (reference sequence). V was clipped by 5 bases and J by 7 bases, with 14 bases between them. As DNA, the CDR3 is TGTGCCAGCAGCACCTCGGACAGTCCTGGCTACACCTTC. Encoded protein: CASSTSDSPGYTF.

The V gene is TRBV27, the J gene TRBJ1-3; possible D gene TRBD1, 6 bases. Trimming removed 5 bases from V and 0 bases from J, with 11 bases in between. The V gene's germline CDR1 is MNHEY and CDR2 SMNVEV (reference sequence). This CDR3 contains 15 residues. CDR3 sequence reads: CASSLTGSSGNTIYF. CDR3 in DNA: TGTGCCAGCAGTCTAACAGGGAGCTCTGGAAACACCATATATTTT.

The V gene is TRBV7-9, the J gene TRBJ1-3; D is unclear. CDR1 and CDR2 from the germline V gene are SEHNR and FQNEAQ (reference sequence). Trimming pared 0 bases from V and 8 bases from J, leaving 8 bases between. This CDR3 comprises 13 residues. The CDR3 bases are TGTGCCAGCAGCTTAGCGTCGGGATACACCATATATTTT. Translating gives CASSLASGYTIYF. The entire variable domain, with the rest obtained from reference TRBV7-9 and TRBJ1-3, is as follows: DTGVSQNPRHKITKRGQNVTFRCDPISEHNRLYWYRQTLGQGPEFLTYFQNEAQLEKSRLLSDRFSAERPKGSFSTLEIQRTEQGDSAMYLCASSLASGYTIYFGEGSWLTVV.

The chain recombines TRBV18 with TRBJ2-7; 9 nucleotides align to TRBD1. The CDR3 loop spans 15 amino acids. Germline V gives CDR1 KGHSH, CDR2 LQKENI. V shed 6 bases and J 9 bases; nucleotides not matched to a gene: 15. Here the CDR3 DNA reads TGTGCCAGCTCCCCGATGACGGGACAGGGAGGGCGGCAGTACTTC. It yields the protein CASSPMTGQGGRQYF.